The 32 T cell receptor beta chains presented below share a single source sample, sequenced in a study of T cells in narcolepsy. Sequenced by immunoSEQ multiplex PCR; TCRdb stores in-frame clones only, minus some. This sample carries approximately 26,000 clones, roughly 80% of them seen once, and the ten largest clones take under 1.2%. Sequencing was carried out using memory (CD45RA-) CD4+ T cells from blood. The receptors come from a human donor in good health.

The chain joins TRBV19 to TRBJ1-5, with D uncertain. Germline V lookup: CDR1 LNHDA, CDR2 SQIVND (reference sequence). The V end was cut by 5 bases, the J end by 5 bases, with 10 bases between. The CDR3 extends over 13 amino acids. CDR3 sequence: CASSPDLDQPQHF. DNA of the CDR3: TGTGCCAGTAGTCCGGACCTCGATCAGCCCCAGCATTTT.

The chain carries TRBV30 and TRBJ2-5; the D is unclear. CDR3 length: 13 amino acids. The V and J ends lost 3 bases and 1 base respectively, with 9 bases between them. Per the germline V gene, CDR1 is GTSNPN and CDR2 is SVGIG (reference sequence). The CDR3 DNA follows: TGTGCCTGGAGCGCGTCGAGCCAAGAGACCCAGTACTTC. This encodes CAWSASSQETQYF.

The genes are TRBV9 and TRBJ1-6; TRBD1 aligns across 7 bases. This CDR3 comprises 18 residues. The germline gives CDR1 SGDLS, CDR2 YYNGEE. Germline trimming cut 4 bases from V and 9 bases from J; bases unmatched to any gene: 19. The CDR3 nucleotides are TGTGCCAGCAGCCCCACGGGGAGCGCAGGGGGTGAAGGTTCACCCCTCCACTTT. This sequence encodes CASSPTGSAGGEGSPLHF.

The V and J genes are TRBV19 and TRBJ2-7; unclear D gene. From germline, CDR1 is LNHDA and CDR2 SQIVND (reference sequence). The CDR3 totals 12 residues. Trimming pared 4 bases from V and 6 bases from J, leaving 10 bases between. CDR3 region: CASSRAGVEQYF. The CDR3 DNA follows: TGTGCCAGTAGTAGGGCTGGGGTCGAGCAGTACTTC.

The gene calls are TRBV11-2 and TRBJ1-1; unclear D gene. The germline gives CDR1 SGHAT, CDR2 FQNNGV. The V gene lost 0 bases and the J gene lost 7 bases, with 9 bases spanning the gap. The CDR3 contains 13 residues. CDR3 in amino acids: CASSLERRLEAFF. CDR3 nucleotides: TGTGCCAGCAGCTTAGAAAGACGGCTTGAAGCTTTCTTT.

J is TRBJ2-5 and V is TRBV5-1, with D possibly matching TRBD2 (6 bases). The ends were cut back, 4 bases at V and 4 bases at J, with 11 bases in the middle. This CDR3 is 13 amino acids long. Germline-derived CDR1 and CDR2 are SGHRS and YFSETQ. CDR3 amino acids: CASSVQEGETQYF. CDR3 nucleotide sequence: TGCGCCAGCAGCGTACAGGAGGGAGAGACCCAGTACTTC.

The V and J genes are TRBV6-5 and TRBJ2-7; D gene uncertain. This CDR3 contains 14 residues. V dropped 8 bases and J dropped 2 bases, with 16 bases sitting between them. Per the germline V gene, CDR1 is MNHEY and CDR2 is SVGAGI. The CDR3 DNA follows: TGTGCCAGCCCCGTCGCAGGCTACCCCTACGAGCAGTACTTC. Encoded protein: CASPVAGYPYEQYF.

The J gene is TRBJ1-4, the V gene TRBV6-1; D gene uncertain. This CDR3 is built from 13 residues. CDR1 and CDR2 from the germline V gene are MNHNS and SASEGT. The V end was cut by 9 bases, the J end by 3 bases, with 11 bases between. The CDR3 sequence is CASHRAPNEKLFF. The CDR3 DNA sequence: TGTGCCAGTCACCGGGCTCCTAATGAAAAACTGTTTTTT.

The CDR3 DNA follows: TGTGCCAGCAGCGTAGTGGGCAGGGGAGATGGTCAGCCCCAGCATTTT. Amino acids: CASSVVGRGDGQPQHF. The chain is built from TRBV9 and TRBJ1-5, with D possibly TRBD1 on 6 matching bases. The CDR3 contains 16 residues. The germline CDR1 and CDR2 sequences are SGDLS and YYNGEE. V was clipped by 0 bases and J by 6 bases, with 16 bases between them.

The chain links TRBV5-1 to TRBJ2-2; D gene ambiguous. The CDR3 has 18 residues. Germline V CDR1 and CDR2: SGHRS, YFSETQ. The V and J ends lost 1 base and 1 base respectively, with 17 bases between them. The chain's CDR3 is CASSLWAAGILNTGELFF. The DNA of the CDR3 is TGCGCCAGCAGCTTGTGGGCAGCCGGTATACTGAACACCGGGGAGCTGTTTTTT.

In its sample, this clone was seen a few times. CDR3 bases: TGTGCCAGCCCCGTCGCAGGCTACCCCTACGAGCAGTACTTC. Protein: CASPVAGYPYEQYF. The V gene is TRBV6-1, the J gene TRBJ2-7; D remains ambiguous. The CDR3 has 14 residues. Per the germline V gene, CDR1 is MNHNS and CDR2 is SASEGT. The V gene lost 8 bases and the J gene lost 2 bases, with 16 bases spanning the gap.

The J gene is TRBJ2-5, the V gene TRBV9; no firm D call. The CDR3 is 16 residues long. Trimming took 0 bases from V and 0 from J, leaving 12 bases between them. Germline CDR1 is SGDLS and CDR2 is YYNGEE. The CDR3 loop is CASSVGPPIYQETQYF. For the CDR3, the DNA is TGTGCCAGCAGCGTAGGGCCCCCCATTTACCAAGAGACCCAGTACTTC.

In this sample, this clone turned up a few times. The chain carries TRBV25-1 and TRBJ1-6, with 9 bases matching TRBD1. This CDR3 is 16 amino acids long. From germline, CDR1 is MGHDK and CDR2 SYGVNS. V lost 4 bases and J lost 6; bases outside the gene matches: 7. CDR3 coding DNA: TGTGCCAGCAGTGTAGCGACAGGGGGACCTAATTCACCCCTCCACTTT. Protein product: CASSVATGGPNSPLHF.

CDR3 sequence (DNA): TGCGCCAGCAGTGCCTTGGCGGGAGGGCCCAATGAGCAGTTCTTC. Translation gives CASSALAGGPNEQFF. The chain is built from TRBV10-2 and TRBJ2-1; 9 bases are a match to TRBD2. V dropped 4 bases and J dropped 6; count of bases not matched to a gene: 7. The germline CDR1 and CDR2 sequences are WSHSY and SAAADI. This CDR3 contains 15 residues.

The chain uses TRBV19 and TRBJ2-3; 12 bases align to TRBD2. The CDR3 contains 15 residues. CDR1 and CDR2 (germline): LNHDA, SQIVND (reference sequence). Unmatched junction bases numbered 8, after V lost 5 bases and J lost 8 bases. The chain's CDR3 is CASSGLAGGPPTQYF. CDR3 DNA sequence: TGTGCCAGTAGTGGTCTAGCGGGAGGGCCACCTACGCAGTATTTT.

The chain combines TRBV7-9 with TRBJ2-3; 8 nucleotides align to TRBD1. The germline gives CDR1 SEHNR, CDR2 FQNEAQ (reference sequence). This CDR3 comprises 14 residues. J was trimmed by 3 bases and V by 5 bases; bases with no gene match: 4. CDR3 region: CASSPWTGTDTQYF. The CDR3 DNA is TGTGCCAGCAGCCCCTGGACAGGGACAGATACGCAGTATTTT.

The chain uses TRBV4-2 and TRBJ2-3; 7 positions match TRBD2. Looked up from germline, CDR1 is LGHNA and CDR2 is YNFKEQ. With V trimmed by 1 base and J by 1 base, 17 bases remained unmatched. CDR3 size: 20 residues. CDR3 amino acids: CASSQATPGKQAGRTDTQYF. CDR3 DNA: TGTGCCAGCAGCCAAGCCACCCCGGGGAAGCAAGCGGGACGCACAGATACGCAGTATTTT.

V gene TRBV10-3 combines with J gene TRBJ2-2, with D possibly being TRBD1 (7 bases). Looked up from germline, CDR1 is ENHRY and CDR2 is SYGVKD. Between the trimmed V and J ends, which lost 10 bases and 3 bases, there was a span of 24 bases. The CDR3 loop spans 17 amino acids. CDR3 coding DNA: TGTGCCAGCCGGGGGACAGATTACGCCGGGCACACCGGGGAGCTGTTTTTT. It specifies CASRGTDYAGHTGELFF.

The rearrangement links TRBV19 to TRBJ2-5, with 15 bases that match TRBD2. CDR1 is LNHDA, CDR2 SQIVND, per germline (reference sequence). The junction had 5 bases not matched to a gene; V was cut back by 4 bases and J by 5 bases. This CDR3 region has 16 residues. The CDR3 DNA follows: TGTGCCAGTAGTACAGGACTAGCGGGAGGGCTGGAGACCCAGTACTTC. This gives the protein CASSTGLAGGLETQYF.

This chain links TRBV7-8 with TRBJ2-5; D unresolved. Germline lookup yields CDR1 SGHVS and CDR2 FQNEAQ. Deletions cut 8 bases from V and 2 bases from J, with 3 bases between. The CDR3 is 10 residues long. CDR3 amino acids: CASGQETQYF. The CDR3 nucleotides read TGTGCCAGCGGACAAGAGACCCAGTACTTC. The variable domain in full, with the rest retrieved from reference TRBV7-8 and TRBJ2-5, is GAGVSQSPRYKVAKRGQDVALRCDPISGHVSLFWYQQALGQGPEFLTYFQNEAQLDKSGLPSDRFFAERPEGSVSTLKIQRTQQEDSAVYLCASGQETQYFGPGTRLLVL.

The CDR3 spells CASAQGAEGYTF. For the CDR3, the DNA is TGTGCCAGCGCCCAGGGGGCGGAAGGCTACACCTTC. The chain couples TRBV2 to TRBJ1-2; 8 bases line up with TRBD1. Trimming took 8 bases from V and 8 from J; bases not matched to a gene: 7. This CDR3 spans 12 amino acids. Germline V CDR1 and CDR2: SNHLY, FYNNEI.

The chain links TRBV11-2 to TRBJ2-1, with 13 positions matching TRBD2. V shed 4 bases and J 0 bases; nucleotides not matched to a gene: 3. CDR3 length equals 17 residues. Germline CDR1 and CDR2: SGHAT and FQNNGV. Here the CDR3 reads CASSSTSGRFSYNEQFF. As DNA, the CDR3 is TGTGCCAGCAGCTCGACTAGCGGGAGGTTCTCCTACAATGAGCAGTTCTTC. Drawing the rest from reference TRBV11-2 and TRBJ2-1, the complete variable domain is EAGVAQSPRYKIIEKRQSVAFWCNPISGHATLYWYQQILGQGPKLLIQFQNNGVVDDSQLPKDRFSAERLKGVDSTLKIQPAKLEDSAVYLCASSSTSGRFSYNEQFFGPGTRLTVL.

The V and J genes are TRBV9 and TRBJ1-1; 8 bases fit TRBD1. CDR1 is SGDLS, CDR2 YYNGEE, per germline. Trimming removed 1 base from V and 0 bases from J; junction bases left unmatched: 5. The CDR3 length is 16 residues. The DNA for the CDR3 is TGTGCCAGCAGCGTAAGCACAGGGGGGGTGAACACTGAAGCTTTCTTT. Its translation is CASSVSTGGVNTEAFF.

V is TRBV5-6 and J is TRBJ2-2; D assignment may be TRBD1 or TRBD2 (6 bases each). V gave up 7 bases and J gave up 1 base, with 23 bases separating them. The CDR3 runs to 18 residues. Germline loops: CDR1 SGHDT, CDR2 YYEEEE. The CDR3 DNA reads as TGTGCCAGCTCCCACAGGGCTTTGACGGGGGTGAACACCGGGGAGCTGTTTTTT. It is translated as CASSHRALTGVNTGELFF.

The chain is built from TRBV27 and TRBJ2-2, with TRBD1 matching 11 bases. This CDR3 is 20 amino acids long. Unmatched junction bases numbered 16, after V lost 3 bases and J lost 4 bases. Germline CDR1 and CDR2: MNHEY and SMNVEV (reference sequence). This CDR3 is CASSFIWRTGGAPGTGELFF. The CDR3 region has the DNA TGTGCCAGCAGTTTCATTTGGAGGACAGGGGGCGCCCCGGGCACCGGGGAGCTGTTTTTT.

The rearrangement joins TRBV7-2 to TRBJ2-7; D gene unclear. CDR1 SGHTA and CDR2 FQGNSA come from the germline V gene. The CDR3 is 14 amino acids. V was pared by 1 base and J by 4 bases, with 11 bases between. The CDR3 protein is CASSLDSSFYEQYF. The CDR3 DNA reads TGTGCCAGCAGCTTAGATTCGAGCTTTTACGAGCAGTACTTC.

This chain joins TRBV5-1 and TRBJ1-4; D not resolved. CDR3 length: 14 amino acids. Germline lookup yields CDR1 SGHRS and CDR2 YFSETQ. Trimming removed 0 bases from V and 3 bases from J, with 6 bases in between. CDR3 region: CASSLDGANEKLFF. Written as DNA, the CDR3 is TGCGCCAGCAGCTTGGATGGAGCTAATGAAAAACTGTTTTTT.

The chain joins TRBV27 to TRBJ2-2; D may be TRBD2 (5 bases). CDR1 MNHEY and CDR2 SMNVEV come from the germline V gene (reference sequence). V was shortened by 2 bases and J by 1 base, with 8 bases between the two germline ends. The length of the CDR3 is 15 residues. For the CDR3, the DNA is TGTGCCAGCAGTTTAACTAGGTTGAACACCGGGGAGCTGTTTTTT. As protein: CASSLTRLNTGELFF.

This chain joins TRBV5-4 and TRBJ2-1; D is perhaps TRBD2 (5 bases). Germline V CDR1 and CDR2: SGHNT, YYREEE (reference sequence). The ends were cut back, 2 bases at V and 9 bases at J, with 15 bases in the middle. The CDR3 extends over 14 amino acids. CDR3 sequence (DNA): TGTGCCAGCAGCTTTCAGCGGCGGGCGGGTGAGCAGTTCTTC. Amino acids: CASSFQRRAGEQFF.

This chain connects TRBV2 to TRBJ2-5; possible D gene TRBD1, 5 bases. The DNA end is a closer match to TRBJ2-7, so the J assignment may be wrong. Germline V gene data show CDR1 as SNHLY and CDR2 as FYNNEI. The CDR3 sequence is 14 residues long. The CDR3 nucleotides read TGTGCCAGCAGTGAAGCAGGGGCGGTCGCCGAGCAGTACTTC. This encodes CASSEAGAVAEQYF.

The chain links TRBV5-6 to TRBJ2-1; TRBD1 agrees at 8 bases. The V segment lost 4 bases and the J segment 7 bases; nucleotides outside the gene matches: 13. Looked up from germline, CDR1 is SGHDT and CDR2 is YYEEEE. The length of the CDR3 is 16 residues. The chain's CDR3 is CASSALGQGLANEQFF. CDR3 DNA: TGTGCCAGCAGCGCCTTAGGACAGGGTCTCGCGAATGAGCAGTTCTTC.

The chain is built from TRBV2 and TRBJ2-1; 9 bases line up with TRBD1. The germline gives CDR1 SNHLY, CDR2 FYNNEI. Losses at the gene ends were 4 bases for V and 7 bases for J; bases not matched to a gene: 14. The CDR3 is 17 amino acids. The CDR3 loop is CASSVGLGTGTLNEQFF. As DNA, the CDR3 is TGTGCCAGCAGTGTTGGCCTCGGGACAGGGACCCTTAATGAGCAGTTCTTC.